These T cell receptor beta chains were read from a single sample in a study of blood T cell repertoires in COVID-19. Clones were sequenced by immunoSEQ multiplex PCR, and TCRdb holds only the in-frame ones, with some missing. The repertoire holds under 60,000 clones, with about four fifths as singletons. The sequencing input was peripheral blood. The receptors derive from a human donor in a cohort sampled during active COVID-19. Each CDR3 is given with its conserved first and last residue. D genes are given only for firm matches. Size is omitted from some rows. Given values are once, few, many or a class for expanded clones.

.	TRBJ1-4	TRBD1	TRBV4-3	TGCGCCAGCAGCCAAGCCGGGACAGGGGATGAAAAACTGTTTTTT	CASSQAGTGDEKLFF
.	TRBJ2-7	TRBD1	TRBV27	TGTGCCAGCCTTAGAGAAGGGGGCGCAGGAGAGCAGTACTTC	CASLREGGAGEQYF
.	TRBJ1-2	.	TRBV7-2	TGTGCCAGCAGCTTAACACAGGCTCCTAACTATGGCTACACCTTC	CASSLTQAPNYGYTF
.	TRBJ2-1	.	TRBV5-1	TGCGCCAGCAGCTTGGCCGGACAGTACAATGAGCAGTTCTTC	CASSLAGQYNEQFF
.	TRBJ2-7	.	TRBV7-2	TGTGCCAGCAGCCAAAGGCCGGCGGGGATAGGCGAGCAGTACTTC	CASSQRPAGIGEQYF
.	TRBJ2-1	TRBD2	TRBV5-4	TGTGCCAGCAGCGACGGTGGCGGGACTACCGTTTTTTCGGAGCAGTTCTTC	CASSDGGGTTVFSEQFF
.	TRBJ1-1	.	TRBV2	TGTGCCAGCAGGAGACCCGGGACAAAGAACACTGAAGCTTTCTTT	CASRRPGTKNTEAFF
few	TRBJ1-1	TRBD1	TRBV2	TGTGCCAGCAGTGAAGCCAGGAGGGGGCCCGGGTATAGGGACACTGAAGCTTTCTTT	CASSEARRGPGYRDTEAFF
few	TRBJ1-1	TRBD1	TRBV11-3	TGTGCCAGCAGCTCACAGGGGTTGACCACTGAAGCTTTCTTT	CASSSQGLTTEAFF
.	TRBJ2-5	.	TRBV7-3	TGTGCCAGCAGCTTACGTCCACCCGGGATTCAAGAGACCCAGTACTTC	CASSLRPPGIQETQYF
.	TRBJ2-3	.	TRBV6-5	TGTGCCAGCAGAAAGGGGGGAGGGGACACAGATACGCAGTATTTT	CASRKGGGDTDTQYF
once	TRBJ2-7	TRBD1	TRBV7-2	TGTGCCAGCAGCTTAAGTAGGGGGCCCTACGAGCAGTACTTC	CASSLSRGPYEQYF
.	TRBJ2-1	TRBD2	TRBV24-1	TGTGCCACCAGTGACCCCGGGGCCAGCGGGGGCTTTTTTGGGGAGCAGTTCTTC	CATSDPGASGGFFGEQFF
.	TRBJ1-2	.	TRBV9	TGTGCCAGCAGCGTAGAGGGCAGGGGCGGTGGCTACACCTTC	CASSVEGRGGGYTF
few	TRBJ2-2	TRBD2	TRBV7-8	TGTGCCAGCAGCTACGGGGGGGGCCCCGGGGAGCTGTTTTTT	CASSYGGGPGELFF
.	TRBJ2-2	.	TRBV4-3	TGCGCCAGCAGCCATAGAGGGAACACCGGGGAGCTGTTTTTT	CASSHRGNTGELFF
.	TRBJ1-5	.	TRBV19	TGTGCCAGTAGTATGGTGGCAGGGATGGATCAGCCCCAGCATTTT	CASSMVAGMDQPQHF
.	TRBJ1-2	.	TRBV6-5	TGTGCCAGCAGTTACTCACGGAACTATGGCTACACCTTC	CASSYSRNYGYTF
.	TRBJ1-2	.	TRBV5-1	TGCGCCAGCAGCTTGTTGCAGGGGCCGGACTATGGCTACACCTTC	CASSLLQGPDYGYTF
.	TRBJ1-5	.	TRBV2	TGTGCCAGCAGGAGGCCCGATTGGCCCCAGCATTTT	CASRRPDWPQHF
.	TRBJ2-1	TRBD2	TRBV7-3	TGTGCCAGCAGCTCGGGACTAGCGGGGGGAATCAATGAGCAGTTCTTC	CASSSGLAGGINEQFF
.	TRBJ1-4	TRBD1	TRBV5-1	TGCGCCAGCAGCTTGGGAGGGACAGGGAGTGAAAAACTGTTTTTT	CASSLGGTGSEKLFF
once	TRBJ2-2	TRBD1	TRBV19	TGTGCCAGTAGTAGATCGACAGGGGGCGCCTACGGGGAGCTGTTTTTT	CASSRSTGGAYGELFF
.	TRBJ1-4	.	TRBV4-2	TGTGCCAGCAGCCCGGACCCTCTAGAGGGAACTAATGAAAAACTGTTTTTT	CASSPDPLEGTNEKLFF